This is a list of T cell receptor beta chains from one sample in a study of T cell responses to AZD1222 COVID-19 vaccine. The data were produced by immunoSEQ multiplex PCR, yet TCRdb's version contains in-frame clones alone and is incomplete. The table includes 50,000 or so clones, 70% to 90% detected once. The material sequenced was peripheral blood, taken 28 days after the second AZD1222 dose. Every receptor here comes from an adult who received the AZD1222 COVID-19 vaccine. Each CDR3 is given with its conserved first and last residue. Fields, in order: CDR3 protein, CDR3 DNA, J gene, D gene, V gene, clone size. A D gene is named only where the DNA matches it firmly. Size values are once, few and many counts, or a class for expanded clones, and some rows have none.

CDR3 protein: CASSHGLKYNEQFF
CDR3 DNA: TGCGCCAGCAGCCACGGACTAAAATACAATGAGCAGTTCTTC
J gene: TRBJ2-1
D gene: NA
V gene: TRBV4-3
clone size: once

CDR3 protein: CASSLTPVDTEAFF
CDR3 DNA: TGTGCCAGCAGCTTAACACCGGTGGACACTGAAGCTTTCTTT
J gene: TRBJ1-1
D gene: NA
V gene: TRBV7-2
clone size: NA

CDR3 protein: CASSMSTDLQETQYF
CDR3 DNA: TGTGCCAGTAGTATGTCTACGGACCTCCAAGAGACCCAGTACTTC
J gene: TRBJ2-5
D gene: NA
V gene: TRBV19
clone size: NA

CDR3 protein: CASTPDRARNTIYF
CDR3 DNA: TGTGCCAGTACCCCAGACAGGGCTCGAAACACCATATATTTT
J gene: TRBJ1-3
D gene: TRBD1
V gene: TRBV19
clone size: NA

CDR3 protein: CASSLVSGRGNGYTF
CDR3 DNA: TGTGCCAGCAGCTTAGTATCGGGCAGGGGCAATGGCTACACCTTC
J gene: TRBJ1-2
D gene: NA
V gene: TRBV7-9
clone size: NA

CDR3 protein: CASSQVTGANEKLFF
CDR3 DNA: TGCGCCAGCAGCCAAGTAACGGGAGCTAATGAAAAACTGTTTTTT
J gene: TRBJ1-4
D gene: NA
V gene: TRBV4-1
clone size: NA

CDR3 protein: CASSQDHGDRKISSPLHF
CDR3 DNA: TGTGCCAGCAGCCAAGATCACGGGGACAGGAAAATTTCTTCACCCCTCCACTTT
J gene: TRBJ1-6
D gene: TRBD1
V gene: TRBV4-2
clone size: NA

CDR3 protein: CASSVGGAFNEQYF
CDR3 DNA: TGTGCCAGCAGCGTAGGGGGGGCGTTTAACGAGCAGTACTTC
J gene: TRBJ2-7
D gene: NA
V gene: TRBV9
clone size: NA

CDR3 protein: CASTQQGAPSGANVLTF
CDR3 DNA: TGTGCCAGCACGCAACAAGGGGCCCCCTCTGGGGCCAACGTCCTGACTTTC
J gene: TRBJ2-6
D gene: NA
V gene: TRBV2
clone size: once

CDR3 protein: CASSPREPAYEQYF
CDR3 DNA: TGTGCCAGCAGTCCCCGGGAGCCGGCCTACGAGCAGTACTTC
J gene: TRBJ2-7
D gene: NA
V gene: TRBV27
clone size: NA

CDR3 protein: CATSREGGSTDTQYF
CDR3 DNA: TGTGCCACCAGCAGAGAGGGGGGTAGCACAGATACGCAGTATTTT
J gene: TRBJ2-3
D gene: NA
V gene: TRBV15
clone size: NA

CDR3 protein: CASSSGGYYEQYF
CDR3 DNA: TGTGCCAGCAGCTCGGGCGGCTACTACGAGCAGTACTTC
J gene: TRBJ2-7
D gene: NA
V gene: TRBV7-9
clone size: NA

CDR3 protein: CASRGTGNYGYTF
CDR3 DNA: TGTGCCAGCAGAGGGACCGGGAACTATGGCTACACCTTC
J gene: TRBJ1-2
D gene: NA
V gene: TRBV7-9
clone size: NA

CDR3 protein: CASSLRTAYNEQFF
CDR3 DNA: TGTGCCAGCAGCTTGCGGACAGCCTACAATGAGCAGTTCTTC
J gene: TRBJ2-1
D gene: NA
V gene: TRBV11-3
clone size: once

CDR3 protein: CASSRGLGGGVDGYTF
CDR3 DNA: TGTGCCAGCTCACGGGGTTTAGGAGGGGGTGTCGACGGCTACACCTTC
J gene: TRBJ1-2
D gene: NA
V gene: TRBV18
clone size: NA

CDR3 protein: CASSPGTVNTEAFF
CDR3 DNA: TGTGCCAGCAGCCCGGGGACGGTGAACACTGAAGCTTTCTTT
J gene: TRBJ1-1
D gene: NA
V gene: TRBV7-6
clone size: NA

CDR3 protein: CASSRLGGGDNEQFF
CDR3 DNA: TGTGCCAGCAGTCGACTGGGCGGGGGGGACAATGAGCAGTTCTTC
J gene: TRBJ2-1
D gene: TRBD2
V gene: TRBV3-1/TRBV3-2
clone size: NA

CDR3 protein: CASSLAGYTTDTQYF
CDR3 DNA: TGTGCCAGCAGCTTAGCTGGGTACACCACAGATACGCAGTATTTT
J gene: TRBJ2-3
D gene: NA
V gene: TRBV7-8
clone size: once

CDR3 protein: CASSVRTSGLYEQYF
CDR3 DNA: TGTGCCAGCAGCGTACGGACTAGCGGGCTTTACGAGCAGTACTTC
J gene: TRBJ2-7
D gene: TRBD2
V gene: TRBV9
clone size: NA

CDR3 protein: CASSSRTENTEAFF
CDR3 DNA: TGTGCCAGCAGCTCTCGGACGGAGAACACTGAAGCTTTCTTT
J gene: TRBJ1-1
D gene: NA
V gene: TRBV5-5
clone size: once

CDR3 protein: CASSPPGQLLNYGYTF
CDR3 DNA: TGTGCCAGCTCACCACCGGGTCAGCTCCTAAACTATGGCTACACCTTC
J gene: TRBJ1-2
D gene: NA
V gene: TRBV18
clone size: NA

CDR3 protein: CSAQLGASESTQYF
CDR3 DNA: TGCAGCGCCCAACTGGGGGCTAGCGAGTCGACGCAGTATTTT
J gene: TRBJ2-3
D gene: NA
V gene: TRBV29-1
clone size: NA

CDR3 protein: CASSLANLGTGELFF
CDR3 DNA: TGTGCCAGCAGTTTAGCCAATCTGGGGACCGGGGAGCTGTTTTTT
J gene: TRBJ2-2
D gene: NA
V gene: TRBV27
clone size: NA

CDR3 protein: CASSQDSGLFTYEQYF
CDR3 DNA: TGCGCCAGCAGCCAAGATTCGGGACTATTTACCTACGAGCAGTACTTC
J gene: TRBJ2-7
D gene: TRBD2
V gene: TRBV4-1
clone size: NA

CDR3 protein: CASSSRTGGYQPQHF
CDR3 DNA: TGTGCCAGCAGTTCGCGGACAGGGGGGTATCAGCCCCAGCATTTT
J gene: TRBJ1-5
D gene: TRBD1
V gene: TRBV28
clone size: NA

CDR3 protein: CASREGGLGYTF
CDR3 DNA: TGTGCCAGCAGGGAAGGGGGTTTAGGCTACACCTTC
J gene: TRBJ1-2
D gene: NA
V gene: TRBV27
clone size: NA

CDR3 protein: CASSLGGLSEQYF
CDR3 DNA: TGTGCCAGCAGTTTAGGCGGACTATCCGAGCAGTACTTC
J gene: TRBJ2-7
D gene: NA
V gene: TRBV12-3/TRBV12-4
clone size: once

CDR3 protein: CASSVGLIGQIQETQYF
CDR3 DNA: TGTGCCAGCAGCGTAGGGTTAATCGGACAAATCCAAGAGACCCAGTACTTC
J gene: TRBJ2-5
D gene: NA
V gene: TRBV9
clone size: NA

CDR3 protein: CSVPPSGGQYNEQFF
CDR3 DNA: TGCAGCGTTCCCCCTAGCGGGGGACAATACAATGAGCAGTTCTTC
J gene: TRBJ2-1
D gene: TRBD2
V gene: TRBV29-1
clone size: NA

CDR3 protein: CARSLQGTSSNQPQHF
CDR3 DNA: TGTGCCAGAAGCTTGCAGGGGACGAGTAGCAATCAGCCCCAGCATTTT
J gene: TRBJ1-5
D gene: NA
V gene: TRBV5-3
clone size: once

CDR3 protein: CASSVYRVEKNSPLHF
CDR3 DNA: TGTGCCAGCAGTGTATACAGGGTGGAGAAAAATTCACCCCTCCACTTT
J gene: TRBJ1-6
D gene: NA
V gene: TRBV6-1
clone size: NA

CDR3 protein: CASSLGPNTEAFF
CDR3 DNA: TGTGCCAGCAGTTTAGGGCCGAACACTGAAGCTTTCTTT
J gene: TRBJ1-1
D gene: NA
V gene: TRBV28
clone size: NA

CDR3 protein: CASSHGTGTDTQYF
CDR3 DNA: TGTGCCAGCAGCCATGGGACAGGCACAGATACGCAGTATTTT
J gene: TRBJ2-3
D gene: TRBD1
V gene: TRBV2
clone size: NA

CDR3 protein: CASSLEGPGELFF
CDR3 DNA: TGCGCCAGCAGCTTGGAGGGACCCGGGGAGCTGTTTTTT
J gene: TRBJ2-2
D gene: NA
V gene: TRBV5-1
clone size: NA

CDR3 protein: CATSDLLILNTEAFF
CDR3 DNA: TGTGCCACCAGTGATTTACTGATTCTGAACACTGAAGCTTTCTTT
J gene: TRBJ1-1
D gene: NA
V gene: TRBV24-1
clone size: NA

CDR3 protein: CATATGRAGELFF
CDR3 DNA: TGTGCCACCGCTACAGGGAGGGCCGGGGAGCTGTTTTTT
J gene: TRBJ2-2
D gene: NA
V gene: TRBV15
clone size: NA

CDR3 protein: CASSMPSGVRGGYTF
CDR3 DNA: TGTGCCAGCAGCATGCCGTCCGGGGTTAGGGGAGGCTACACCTTC
J gene: TRBJ1-2
D gene: NA
V gene: TRBV3-1/TRBV3-2
clone size: NA

CDR3 protein: CASSLTPRPADTQYF
CDR3 DNA: TGTGCCAGCAGCTTAACCCCCCGTCCCGCAGATACGCAGTATTTT
J gene: TRBJ2-3
D gene: NA
V gene: TRBV7-2
clone size: NA

CDR3 protein: CASSYSTGDPYEQYF
CDR3 DNA: TGTGCCAGCAGTTACTCGACCGGGGACCCCTACGAGCAGTACTTC
J gene: TRBJ2-7
D gene: NA
V gene: TRBV6-2/TRBV6-3
clone size: NA

CDR3 protein: CASSPGEGSSNQPQHF
CDR3 DNA: TGCGCCAGCAGCCCGGGGGAGGGTAGTAGCAATCAGCCCCAGCATTTT
J gene: TRBJ1-5
D gene: NA
V gene: TRBV5-1
clone size: NA

CDR3 protein: CASSPPGQGPYEQYF
CDR3 DNA: TGTGCCAGCTCACCACCGGGCCAGGGACCCTACGAGCAGTACTTC
J gene: TRBJ2-7
D gene: NA
V gene: TRBV18
clone size: NA

CDR3 protein: CASSLRVGSGGGNEQFF
CDR3 DNA: TGTGCCAGCAGCTTAAGAGTGGGGTCGGGAGGGGGCAATGAGCAGTTCTTC
J gene: TRBJ2-1
D gene: TRBD2
V gene: TRBV7-8
clone size: once

CDR3 protein: CASSFPLAGFEQYF
CDR3 DNA: TGTGCCAGCAGTTTTCCCCTAGCGGGATTCGAGCAGTACTTC
J gene: TRBJ2-7
D gene: TRBD2
V gene: TRBV6-2/TRBV6-3
clone size: once

CDR3 protein: CASSYDETQYF
CDR3 DNA: TGTGCCAGCAGTTATGATGAGACCCAGTACTTC
J gene: TRBJ2-5
D gene: NA
V gene: TRBV6-5
clone size: NA

CDR3 protein: CASSPRTSGSRDEQFF
CDR3 DNA: TGTGCCAGCAGCCCACGGACTAGCGGGAGTAGGGATGAGCAGTTCTTC
J gene: TRBJ2-1
D gene: TRBD2
V gene: TRBV4-2
clone size: NA

CDR3 protein: CASSVGLLDGAFF
CDR3 DNA: TGCGCCAGCAGTGTCGGGCTTCTAGATGGAGCTTTCTTT
J gene: TRBJ1-1
D gene: NA
V gene: TRBV10-2
clone size: NA

CDR3 protein: CASSLGTGGNTEAFF
CDR3 DNA: TGCGCCAGCAGCTTAGGGACAGGGGGGAACACTGAAGCTTTCTTT
J gene: TRBJ1-1
D gene: TRBD1
V gene: TRBV5-1
clone size: NA

CDR3 protein: CASSSRIALGTF
CDR3 DNA: TGTGCCAGCAGTTCCAGAATCGCGCTAGGGACTTTT
J gene: TRBJ1-4
D gene: NA
V gene: TRBV12-3/TRBV12-4
clone size: NA

CDR3 protein: CASRGTGVYGYTF
CDR3 DNA: TGTGCCAGCAGGGGGACAGGGGTATATGGCTACACCTTC
J gene: TRBJ1-2
D gene: TRBD1
V gene: TRBV6-5
clone size: NA

CDR3 protein: CATSATQGDETQYF
CDR3 DNA: TGTGCCACCAGTGCCACGCAGGGCGACGAGACCCAGTACTTC
J gene: TRBJ2-5
D gene: NA
V gene: TRBV24-1
clone size: NA